The clone carrying this TCR beta chain was seen more than once but under ten times. PCR involved 60 Vbeta and 13 Jbeta primers. Profiling relied on immunoSEQ multiplex PCR, and the TCRdb table lists in-frame clones only, not all of them. Of around 150,000 clones listed, about 70% are singletons. The sample originates from a study of cytomegalovirus exposure and HLA in healthy donors. V was trimmed by 0 bases and J by 4 bases, leaving 6 bases between them. The CDR3 has 14 residues. In germline, CDR1 is MGHRA, CDR2 YSYEKL. This TCR was recovered from a man between 35 and 55 years old in good health and CMV-seronegative. The chain carries TRBV4-1 and TRBJ1-4; D remains ambiguous. The sequenced material came from PBMCs. As DNA, the CDR3 is TGCGCCAGCAGCCAAGATCCTAATAATGAAAAACTGTTTTTT. It translates to CASSQDPNNEKLFF.